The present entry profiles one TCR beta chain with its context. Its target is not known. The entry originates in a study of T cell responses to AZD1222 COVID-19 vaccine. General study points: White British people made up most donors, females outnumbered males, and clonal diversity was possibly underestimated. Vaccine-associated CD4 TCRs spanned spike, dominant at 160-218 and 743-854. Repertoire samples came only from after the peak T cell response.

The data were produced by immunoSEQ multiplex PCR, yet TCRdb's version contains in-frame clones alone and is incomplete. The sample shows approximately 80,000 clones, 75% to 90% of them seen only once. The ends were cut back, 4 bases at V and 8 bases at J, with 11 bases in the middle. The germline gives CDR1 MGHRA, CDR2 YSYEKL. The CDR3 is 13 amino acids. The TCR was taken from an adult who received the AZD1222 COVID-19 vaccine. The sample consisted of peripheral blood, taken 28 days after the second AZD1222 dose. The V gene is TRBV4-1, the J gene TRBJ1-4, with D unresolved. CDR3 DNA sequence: TGCGCCAGCAGCCGATGGCGCAGAGAAAAACTGTTTTTT. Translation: CASSRWRREKLFF.